The 4 T cell receptor beta chains given below trace back to one sample, sequenced in a study of regulatory T cells in long-lasting Graves disease. Arm-PCR of CDR3 regions and iRepertoire HTBI primers were the basis on which TCR beta libraries were built. TCRdb re-analysed the multiplex PCR reads in MiXCR, keeping a single row per CDR3 protein. The table has about 220,000 distinct CDR3 sequences, around 19% seen once. The time point denotes: newly diagnosed GD, antithyroid drugs for less than 3 months. Extracted PBMC RNA gave rise to the TCR library. Sequenced material: peripheral blood mononuclear cells (PBMCs), taken at new diagnosis, from a patient treated with antithyroid drugs. The receptors here all came from a female donor with Graves disease.

This clonotype has at least ten counts. J is TRBJ2-7 and V is TRBV20-1; D possibly corresponds to TRBD2 (6 bases). Germline assignment: CDR1 DFQATT and CDR2 SNEGSKA (reference sequence). V gave up 5 bases and J gave up 6 bases, with 11 bases separating them. The CDR3 loop spans 11 amino acids. CDR3 residues: CSAGGTREQYF. The CDR3, as DNA: TGCAGTGCTGGCGGGACGCGCGAGCAGTACTTC.

This clonotype has only a few counts. This chain joins TRBV6-5 and TRBJ1-1, with D possibly TRBD1 on 5 matching bases. Per the germline V gene, CDR1 is MNHEY and CDR2 is SVGAGI. The V gene lost 2 bases and the J gene lost 7 bases, with 11 bases spanning the gap. The CDR3 sequence is 13 residues long. The CDR3 nucleotides read TGTGCCAGCAGTTACGGGGGGAGGTATGAAGCTTTCTTT. As protein: CASSYGGRYEAFF.

This clonotype has ten or more counts. The V gene is TRBV25-1, the J gene TRBJ2-1; D unclear. Deletions cut 0 bases from V and 2 bases from J, with 8 bases between. Per germline, CDR1 MGHDK and CDR2 SYGVNS. The CDR3 length is 15 residues. The CDR3 loop is CASSEYRAPYNEQFF. The CDR3 DNA follows: TGTGCCAGCAGTGAATACCGGGCTCCCTACAATGAGCAGTTCTTC.

The chain recombines TRBV2 with TRBJ2-3; D is unclear. Germline V CDR1 and CDR2: SNHLY, FYNNEI. V was cut by 6 bases and J by 0 bases, with 10 bases left in between. This CDR3 comprises 14 residues. The DNA of the CDR3 is TGTGCCAGCAGGATGGGCTCAAGCACAGATACGCAGTATTTT. It specifies CASRMGSSTDTQYF.